The 8 T cell receptor beta chains below were found in one sample sequenced in a study of OX40 agonist ivuxolimab in advanced cancers. Measured with immunoSEQ multiplex PCR; TCRdb has only the in-frame clones, and not every one. The data show just over 70,000 clones, 84% seen once. The sequences come from CD4+ or CD8+ T cells sorted from blood, collected in a trial of the OX40 agonist ivuxolimab. Receptor source: an adult with an advanced solid tumor such as melanoma, head and neck, liver or kidney cancer.

The chain employs TRBV2 and TRBJ1-4; TRBD1 might be the D (5 bases). Germline V gene sequence: CDR1 SNHLY, CDR2 FYNNEI. The CDR3 is 13 amino acids. V was shortened by 6 bases and J by 7 bases, with 12 bases between the two germline ends. As DNA, the CDR3 is TGTGCCAGCAGCGCGGGGGAGCTTGAAAAACTGTTTTTT. This gives the protein CASSAGELEKLFF.

The J gene is TRBJ1-3, the V gene TRBV7-6; TRBD1 might be the D (6 bases). Germline V lookup: CDR1 SGHVS, CDR2 FNYEAQ. The CDR3 runs 16 residues. Trimming removed 5 bases at V and 4 bases at J, with 18 bases between. The CDR3 DNA is TGTGCCAGCAGCACCAGCGCACGGGGGCTCGGAAACACCATATATTTT. Translation gives CASSTSARGLGNTIYF. The full variable domain, rest sourced from reference TRBV7-6 and TRBJ1-3, is GAGVSQSPRYKVTKRGQDVALRCDPISGHVSLYWYRQALGQGPEFLTYFNYEAQQDKSGLPNDRFSAERPEGSISTLTIQRTEQRDSAMYRCASSTSARGLGNTIYFGEGSWLTVV.

The chain carries TRBV9 and TRBJ2-5; 9 bases agree with TRBD1. The V segment lost 3 bases and the J segment 1 base; nucleotides outside the gene matches: 1. The CDR3 runs 14 residues. CDR1 and CDR2 (germline): SGDLS, YYNGEE. CDR3 sequence: CASSGDRVQETQYF. Written as DNA, the CDR3 is TGTGCCAGCAGCGGGGACAGGGTCCAAGAGACCCAGTACTTC.

The V gene is TRBV11-2, the J gene TRBJ1-6; 9 nucleotides match TRBD1. Germline CDR1 is SGHAT and CDR2 is FQNNGV. V shed 5 bases and J 10 bases; nucleotides not matched to a gene: 9. This CDR3 region has 15 residues. This chain's CDR3 is CASSITGGAGSPLHF. CDR3 DNA: TGTGCCAGCAGCATAACAGGGGGCGCAGGATCACCCCTCCACTTT.

This clone was seen only a few times. The V call is TRBV7-2, the J call TRBJ1-1; 8 bases fit TRBD1. J was trimmed by 1 base and V by 2 bases; bases with no gene match: 6. The CDR3 consists of 16 residues. CDR1 and CDR2 from the germline V gene are SGHTA and FQGNSA. Written as DNA, the CDR3 is TGTGCCAGCAGCTTACTGTCCAGGGGGCGGAACACTGAAGCTTTCTTT. It encodes CASSLLSRGRNTEAFF.

CDR3 amino acids: CASSQAGLAGTSTDTQYF. The CDR3 DNA is TGTGCCAGCAGCCAAGCGGGACTAGCGGGTACTAGCACAGATACGCAGTATTTT. The J gene is TRBJ2-3, the V gene TRBV4-2, with 12 bases fitting TRBD2. The germline gives CDR1 LGHNA, CDR2 YNFKEQ. The CDR3 totals 18 residues. V shed 1 base, J shed 0 bases, and the junction held 5 bases outside the gene matches.

The chain combines TRBV6-1 with TRBJ2-1; D not certain. V was clipped by 1 base and J by 9 bases, with 10 bases between them. CDR1 is MNHNS, CDR2 SASEGT, per germline. The length of the CDR3 is 13 residues. CDR3 nucleotide sequence: TGTGCCAGCAGTGAAGACTGGATGGGTGAGCAGTTCTTC. It specifies CASSEDWMGEQFF.

This clone has just one count. The rearrangement links TRBV6-5 to TRBJ2-1, with 8 positions matching TRBD2. Trimming cost V 8 bases and J 0 bases; bases outside gene matches: 6. This CDR3 contains 15 residues. Germline CDR1 and CDR2: MNHEY and SVGAGI. The DNA of the CDR3 is TGTGCCAGCCATCGGGGGGGCCGCTCCTACAATGAGCAGTTCTTC. This sequence encodes CASHRGGRSYNEQFF.